This entry describes one T cell receptor beta chain. The sample belongs to a study of T cell responses to AZD1222 COVID-19 vaccine. In the study overall: Recipients boosted at about 4 weeks or about 12 weeks are pooled.

The assay was immunoSEQ multiplex PCR, and TCRdb's table has in-frame clones only and misses some. Seen here are 150,000 to 200,000 clones, 85% to 95% observed once, and the top ten hold 0.7% to 0.9%. V was shortened by 5 bases and J by 4 bases, with 6 bases between the two germline ends. This CDR3 is 11 amino acids long. CDR1 SGHTA and CDR2 FQGNSA come from the germline V gene. The receptor comes from an adult in good health. The rearrangement links TRBV7-2 to TRBJ2-7, with unresolved D. Sequencing was performed on peripheral blood, taken on day 0 of AZD1222 vaccination. CDR3 sequence: CASSQRYEQYF. CDR3 in DNA: TGTGCCAGCAGCCAACGATACGAGCAGTACTTC. Based on the CDR3 plus reference TRBV7-2 and TRBJ2-7, the full variable domain is GAGVSQSPSNKVTEKGKDVELRCDPISGHTALYWYRQSLGQGLEFLIYFQGNSAPDKSGLPSDRFSAERTGGSVSTLTIQRTQQEDSAVYLCASSQRYEQYFGPGTRLTVT.